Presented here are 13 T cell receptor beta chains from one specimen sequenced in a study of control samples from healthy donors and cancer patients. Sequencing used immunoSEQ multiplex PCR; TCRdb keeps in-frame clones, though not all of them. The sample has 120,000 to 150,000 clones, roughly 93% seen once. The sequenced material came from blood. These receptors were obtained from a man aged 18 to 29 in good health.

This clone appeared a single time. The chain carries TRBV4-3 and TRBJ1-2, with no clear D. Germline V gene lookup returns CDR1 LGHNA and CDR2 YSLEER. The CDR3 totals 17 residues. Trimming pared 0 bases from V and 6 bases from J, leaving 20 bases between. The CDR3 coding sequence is TGCGCCAGCAGCCAAGATCTGCGCGGGCGAAAATATCATGGCTACACCTTC. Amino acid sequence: CASSQDLRGRKYHGYTF.

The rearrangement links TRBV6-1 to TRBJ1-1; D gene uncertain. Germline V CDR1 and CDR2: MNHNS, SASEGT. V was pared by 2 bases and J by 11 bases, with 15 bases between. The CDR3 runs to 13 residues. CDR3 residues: CASSEPGSERAFF. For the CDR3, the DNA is TGTGCCAGCAGTGAACCGGGCTCCGAGCGCGCTTTCTTT.

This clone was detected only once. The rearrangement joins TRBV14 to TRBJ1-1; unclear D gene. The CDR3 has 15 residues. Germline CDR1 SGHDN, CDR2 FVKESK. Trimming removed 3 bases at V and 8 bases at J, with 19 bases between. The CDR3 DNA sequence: TGTGCCAGCAGCCATGTGGGCAGCGGGATTTTCGAAGCTTTCTTT. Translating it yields CASSHVGSGIFEAFF.

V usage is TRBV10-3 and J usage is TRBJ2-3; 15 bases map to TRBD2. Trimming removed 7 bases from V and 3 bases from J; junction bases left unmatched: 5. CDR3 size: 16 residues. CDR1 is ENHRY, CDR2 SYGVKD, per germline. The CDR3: CAITAGTSGGTDTQYF. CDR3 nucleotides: TGTGCCATCACCGCAGGGACTAGCGGGGGGACAGATACGCAGTATTTT.

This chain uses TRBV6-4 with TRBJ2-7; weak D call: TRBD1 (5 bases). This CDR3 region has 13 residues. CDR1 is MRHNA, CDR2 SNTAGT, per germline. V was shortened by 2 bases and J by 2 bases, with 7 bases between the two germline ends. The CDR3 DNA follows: TGTGCCAGCAGTGACAGGGGTGCCTACGAGCAGTACTTC. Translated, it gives CASSDRGAYEQYF.

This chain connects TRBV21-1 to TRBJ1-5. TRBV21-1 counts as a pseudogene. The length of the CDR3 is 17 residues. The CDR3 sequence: CASSKEEDRDFNQPQHF. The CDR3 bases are TGTGCCAGCAGCAAAGAGGAGGACCGGGACTTCAATCAGCCCCAGCATTTT.

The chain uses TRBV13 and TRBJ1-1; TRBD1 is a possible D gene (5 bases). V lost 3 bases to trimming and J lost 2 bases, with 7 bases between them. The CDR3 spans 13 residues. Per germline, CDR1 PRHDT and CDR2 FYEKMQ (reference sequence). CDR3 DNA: TGTGCCAGCAGCTTGTGGGACAACACTGAAGCTTTCTTT. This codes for CASSLWDNTEAFF. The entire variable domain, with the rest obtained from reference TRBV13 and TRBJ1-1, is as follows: AAGVIQSPRHLIKEKRETATLKCYPIPRHDTVYWYQQGPGQDPQFLISFYEKMQSDKGSIPDRFSAQQFSDYHSELNMSSLELGDSALYFCASSLWDNTEAFFGQGTRLTVV.

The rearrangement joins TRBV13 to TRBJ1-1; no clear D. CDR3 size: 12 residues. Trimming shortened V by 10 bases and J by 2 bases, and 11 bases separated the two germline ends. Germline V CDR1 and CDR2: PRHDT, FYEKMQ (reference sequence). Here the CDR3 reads CATTYYNTEAFF. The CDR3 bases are TGTGCCACCACTTATTACAACACTGAAGCTTTCTTT.

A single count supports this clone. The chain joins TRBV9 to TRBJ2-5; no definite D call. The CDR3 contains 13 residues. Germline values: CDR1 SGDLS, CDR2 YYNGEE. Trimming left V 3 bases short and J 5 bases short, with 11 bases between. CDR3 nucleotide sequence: TGTGCCAGCAGCGCCTATCTGGGGGAGACCCAGTACTTC. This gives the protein CASSAYLGETQYF.

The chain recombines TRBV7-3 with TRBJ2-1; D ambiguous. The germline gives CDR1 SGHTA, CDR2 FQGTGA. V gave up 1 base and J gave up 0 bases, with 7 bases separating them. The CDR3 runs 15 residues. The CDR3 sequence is CASSLRAGSYNEQFF. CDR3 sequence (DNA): TGTGCCAGCAGCTTAAGGGCAGGCTCCTACAATGAGCAGTTCTTC.

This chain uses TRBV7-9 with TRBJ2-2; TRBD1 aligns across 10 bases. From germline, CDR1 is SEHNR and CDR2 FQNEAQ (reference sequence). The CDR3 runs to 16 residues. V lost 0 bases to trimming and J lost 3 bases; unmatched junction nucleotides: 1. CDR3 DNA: TGTGCCAGCAGCTTAGCGGGGACAGGGGACACCGGGGAGCTGTTTTTT. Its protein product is CASSLAGTGDTGELFF.

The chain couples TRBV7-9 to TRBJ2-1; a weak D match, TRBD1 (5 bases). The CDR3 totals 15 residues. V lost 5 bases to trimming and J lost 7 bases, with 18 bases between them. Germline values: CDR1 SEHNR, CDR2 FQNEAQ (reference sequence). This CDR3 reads CASSLRVIGENEQFF. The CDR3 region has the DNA TGTGCCAGCAGCCTAAGGGTAATAGGGGAAAATGAGCAGTTCTTC. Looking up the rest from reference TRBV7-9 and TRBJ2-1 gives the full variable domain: DTGVSQNPRHKITKRGQNVTFRCDPISEHNRLYWYRQTLGQGPEFLTYFQNEAQLEKSRLLSDRFSAERPKGSFSTLEIQRTEQGDSAMYLCASSLRVIGENEQFFGPGTRLTVL.

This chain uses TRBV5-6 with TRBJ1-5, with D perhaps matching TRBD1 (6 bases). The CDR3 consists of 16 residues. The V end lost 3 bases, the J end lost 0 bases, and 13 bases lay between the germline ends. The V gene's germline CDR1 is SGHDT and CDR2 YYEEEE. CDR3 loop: CASSWGAGSSNQPQHF. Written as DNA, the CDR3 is TGTGCCAGCAGCTGGGGGGCAGGCTCTAGCAATCAGCCCCAGCATTTT.